This T cell receptor (beta chain) was documented in a study of T cell repertoires in cytomegalovirus infection. Turning to the study itself: In the study, CMV epitopes included recently identified HLA-C-restricted and well-studied HLA-B-restricted ones. Public signatures in TCR beta pointed to CMV infection and matching HLA type. Findings and caveats of the study: Dominating the ex vivo response were HLA-C-restricted CMV-specific TCR beta clonotypes.

A single record per CDR3 protein comes from TCRdb applying MiXCR to the reads. Altogether 830,000 or so distinct CDR3 sequences are present, about 30% being singletons, with the ten largest covering 12%. Trimming left V 3 bases short and J 0 bases short, with 11 bases between. The CDR3 contains 15 residues. Germline CDR1 reads KGHSH; CDR2 reads LQKENI. This clonotype was detected only once. What it binds is not known. The chain joins TRBV18 to TRBJ1-1; D remains unclear. This receptor was obtained from a human donor in good health (CMV status not recorded). Some clones in this sample may be carry-over from other donors' samples. Sequencing was performed on cultured CD8+ T cells from PBMCs, taken from culture after CMV antigen stimulation. The CDR3: CASSPDPSMNTEAFF. The CDR3 DNA sequence: TGTGCCAGCTCACCGGACCCATCCATGAACACTGAAGCTTTCTTT. The variable domain in full, with the rest retrieved from reference TRBV18 and TRBJ1-1, is NAGVMQNPRHLVRRRGQEARLRCSPMKGHSHVYWYRQLPEEGLKFMVYLQKENIIDESGMPKERFSAEFPKEGPSILRIQQVVRGDSAAYFCASSPDPSMNTEAFFGQGTRLTVV.